This entry concerns a single TCR beta chain. What it recognizes is unknown. Only in-frame clones appear in the TCRdb table, and some are missing; sequencing was by immunoSEQ multiplex PCR. The table has roughly 570,000 clones, nearly 98% seen once. CD45RO-negative cells were positively selected for CCR7, leaving out terminally differentiated effector memory CD45RA+ cells. Every contributor of samples was a Caucasian grown-up residing in Nashville, Tennessee. This sample was taken from a study of shared clonotypes between healthy human individuals. Study-wide context: Donor composition was a couple of women and three men, aged 18 to 49. Regarding the study as a whole: For naive CD4 cells, roughly 5% of clonotypes were shared across a handful of donors. Sampling included only blood; tissue repertoires likely differ.

The V segment lost 5 bases and the J segment 4 bases; nucleotides outside the gene matches: 7. The CDR3 contains 14 residues. CDR1 and CDR2 (germline): LGHNA, YSLEER. The receptor comes from a young man in good health. The chain combines TRBV4-3 with TRBJ2-7, with TRBD2 matching 8 bases. The sample was naive CD8+ T cells sorted from blood. DNA of the CDR3: TGCGCCAGCAGCAAAGCGGGAGAGGGTTACGAGCAGTACTTC. This gives the protein CASSKAGEGYEQYF.